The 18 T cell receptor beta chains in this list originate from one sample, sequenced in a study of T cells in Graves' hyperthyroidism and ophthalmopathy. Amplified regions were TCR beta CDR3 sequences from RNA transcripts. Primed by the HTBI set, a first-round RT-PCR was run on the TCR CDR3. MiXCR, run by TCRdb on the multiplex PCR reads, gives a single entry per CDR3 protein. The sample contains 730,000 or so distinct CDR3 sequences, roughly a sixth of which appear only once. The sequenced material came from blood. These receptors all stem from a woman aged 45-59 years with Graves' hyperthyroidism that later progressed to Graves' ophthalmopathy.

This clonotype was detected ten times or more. CDR3 sequence (DNA): TGCAGTGCAAAAAGCAGGGGTATGAACACTGAAGCTTTCTTT. Amino acid sequence: CSAKSRGMNTEAFF. The chain uses TRBV20-1 and TRBJ1-1; D might be TRBD1 (6 bases). Between the trimmed V and J ends, which lost 6 bases and 0 bases, there was a span of 14 bases. The CDR3 consists of 14 residues. The germline V gene has CDR1 DFQATT and CDR2 SNEGSKA (reference sequence).

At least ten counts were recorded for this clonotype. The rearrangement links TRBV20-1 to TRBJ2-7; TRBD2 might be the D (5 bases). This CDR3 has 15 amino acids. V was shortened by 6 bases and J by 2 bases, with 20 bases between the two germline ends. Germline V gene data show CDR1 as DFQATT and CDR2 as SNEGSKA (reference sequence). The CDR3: CSAESGIRPTYEQYF. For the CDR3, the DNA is TGCAGTGCCGAATCCGGGATCCGACCTACCTACGAGCAGTACTTC.

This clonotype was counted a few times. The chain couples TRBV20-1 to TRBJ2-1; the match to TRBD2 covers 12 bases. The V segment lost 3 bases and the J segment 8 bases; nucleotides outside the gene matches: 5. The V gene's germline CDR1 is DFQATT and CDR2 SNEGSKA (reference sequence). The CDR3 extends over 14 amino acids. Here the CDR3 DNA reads TGCAGTGCTAGTCGTCTAGCGGGGGGGGATGAGCAGTTCTTC. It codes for CSASRLAGGDEQFF.

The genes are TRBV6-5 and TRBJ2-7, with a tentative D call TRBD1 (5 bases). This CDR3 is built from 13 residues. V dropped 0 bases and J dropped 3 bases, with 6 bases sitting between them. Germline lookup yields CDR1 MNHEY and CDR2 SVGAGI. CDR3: CASSYSQGYEQYF. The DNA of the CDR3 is TGTGCCAGCAGTTACTCTCAGGGCTACGAGCAGTACTTC.

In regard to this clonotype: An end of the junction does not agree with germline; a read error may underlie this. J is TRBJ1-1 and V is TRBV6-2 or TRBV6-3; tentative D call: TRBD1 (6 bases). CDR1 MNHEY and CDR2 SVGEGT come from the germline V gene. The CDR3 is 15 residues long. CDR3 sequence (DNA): TGTGCCAGCACCCTCCGACAGGCAACGAACACTGAAGATTTCTTT. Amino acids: CASTLRQATNTEDFF.

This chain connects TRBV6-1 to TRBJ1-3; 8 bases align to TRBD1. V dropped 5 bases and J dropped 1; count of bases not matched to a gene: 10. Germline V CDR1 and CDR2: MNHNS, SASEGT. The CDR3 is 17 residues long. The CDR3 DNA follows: TGTGCCAGCAGTTCCAGACAGGGGAGGCAATCTGGAAACACCATATATTTT. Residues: CASSSRQGRQSGNTIYF.

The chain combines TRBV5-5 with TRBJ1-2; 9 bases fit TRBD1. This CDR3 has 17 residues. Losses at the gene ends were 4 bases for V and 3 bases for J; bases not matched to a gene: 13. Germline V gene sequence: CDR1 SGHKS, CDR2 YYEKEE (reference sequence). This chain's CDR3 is CASSSRDRASLDYGYTF. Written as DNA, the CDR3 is TGTGCCAGCAGCAGCCGGGACAGGGCATCACTGGACTATGGCTACACCTTC.

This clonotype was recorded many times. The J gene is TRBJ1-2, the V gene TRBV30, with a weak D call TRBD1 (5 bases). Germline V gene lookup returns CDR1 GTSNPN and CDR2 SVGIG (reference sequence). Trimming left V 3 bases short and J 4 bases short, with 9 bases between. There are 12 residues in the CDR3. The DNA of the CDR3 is TGTGCCTGGAGAGGACAAAGCTATGGCTACACCTTC. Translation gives CAWRGQSYGYTF.

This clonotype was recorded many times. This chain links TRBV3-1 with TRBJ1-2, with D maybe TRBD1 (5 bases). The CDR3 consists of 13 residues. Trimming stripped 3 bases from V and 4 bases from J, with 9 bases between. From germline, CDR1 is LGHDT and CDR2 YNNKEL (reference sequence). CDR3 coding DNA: TGTGCCAGCAGCCATGGGACCTCCTATGGCTACACCTTC. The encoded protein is CASSHGTSYGYTF.

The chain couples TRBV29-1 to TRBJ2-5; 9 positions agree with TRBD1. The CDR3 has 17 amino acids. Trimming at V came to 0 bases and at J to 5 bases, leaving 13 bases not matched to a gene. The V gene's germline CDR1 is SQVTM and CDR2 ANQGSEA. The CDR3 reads CSVEDPFPQGAGETQYF. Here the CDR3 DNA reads TGCAGCGTTGAAGACCCCTTCCCACAGGGGGCCGGGGAGACCCAGTACTTC.

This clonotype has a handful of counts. The CDR3 sequence is CASSQDSGTSYNEQFF. As DNA, the CDR3 is TGTGCCAGCAGCCAAGATTCGGGGACGTCCTACAATGAGCAGTTCTTC. The gene calls are TRBV4-2 and TRBJ2-1; perhaps D is TRBD1 or TRBD2 (5 bases each). Per germline, CDR1 LGHNA and CDR2 YNFKEQ. CDR3 length equals 16 residues. Trimming removed 0 bases from V and 1 base from J, with 10 bases in between.

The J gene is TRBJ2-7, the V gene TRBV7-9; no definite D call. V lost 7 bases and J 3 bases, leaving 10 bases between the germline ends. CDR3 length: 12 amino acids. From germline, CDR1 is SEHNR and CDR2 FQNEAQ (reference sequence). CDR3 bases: TGTGCCAGCACTCGGACGGTCTACGAGCAGTACTTC. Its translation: CASTRTVYEQYF.

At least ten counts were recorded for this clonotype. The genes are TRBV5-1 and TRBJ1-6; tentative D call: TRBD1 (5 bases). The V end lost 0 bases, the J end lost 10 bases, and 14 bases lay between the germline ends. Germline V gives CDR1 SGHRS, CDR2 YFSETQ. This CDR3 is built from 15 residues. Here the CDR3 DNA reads TGCGCCAGCAGCTTGGATACAGGATTAAACTCACCCCTCCACTTT. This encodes CASSLDTGLNSPLHF.

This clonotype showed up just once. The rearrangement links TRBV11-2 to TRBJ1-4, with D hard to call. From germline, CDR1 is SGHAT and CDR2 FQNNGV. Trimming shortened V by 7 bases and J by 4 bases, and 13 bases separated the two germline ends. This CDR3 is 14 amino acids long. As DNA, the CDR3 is TGTGCCAGCAACCCCCGCGGGATTAATGAAAAACTGTTTTTT. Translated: CASNPRGINEKLFF.

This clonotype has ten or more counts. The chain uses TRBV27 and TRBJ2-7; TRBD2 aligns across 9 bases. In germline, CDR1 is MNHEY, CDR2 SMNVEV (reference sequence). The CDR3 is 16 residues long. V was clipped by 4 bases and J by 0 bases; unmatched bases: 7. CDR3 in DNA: TGTGCCAGCAGTTCCTTCAGCGGGGGGAGCTCCTACGAGCAGTACTTC. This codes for CASSSFSGGSSYEQYF.

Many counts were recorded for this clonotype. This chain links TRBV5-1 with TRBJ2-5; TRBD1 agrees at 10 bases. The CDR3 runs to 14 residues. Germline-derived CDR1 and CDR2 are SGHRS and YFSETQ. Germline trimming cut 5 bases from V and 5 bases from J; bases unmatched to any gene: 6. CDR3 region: CASRMGQGMETQYF. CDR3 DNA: TGCGCCAGCAGAATGGGACAGGGGATGGAGACCCAGTACTTC.

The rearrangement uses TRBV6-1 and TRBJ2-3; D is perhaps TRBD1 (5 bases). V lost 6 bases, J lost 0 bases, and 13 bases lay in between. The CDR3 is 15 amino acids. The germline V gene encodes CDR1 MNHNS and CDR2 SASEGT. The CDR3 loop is CASSEQAVSTDTQYF. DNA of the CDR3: TGTGCCAGCAGCGAACAGGCCGTAAGCACAGATACGCAGTATTTT.

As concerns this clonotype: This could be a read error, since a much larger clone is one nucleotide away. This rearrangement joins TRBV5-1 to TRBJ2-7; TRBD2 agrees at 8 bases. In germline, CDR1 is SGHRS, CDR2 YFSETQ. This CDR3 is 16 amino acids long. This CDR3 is CAGSNPLAETSYEQYF. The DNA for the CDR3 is TGCGCCGGCAGCAACCCACTAGCGGAAACATCCTACGAGCAGTACTTC. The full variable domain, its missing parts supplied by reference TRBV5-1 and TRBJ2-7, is KAGVTQTPRYLIKTRGQQVTLSCSPISGHRSVSWYQQTPGQGLQFLFEYFSETQRNKGNFPGRFSGRQFSNSRSEMNVSTLELGDSALYLCAGSNPLAETSYEQYFGPGTRLTVT.